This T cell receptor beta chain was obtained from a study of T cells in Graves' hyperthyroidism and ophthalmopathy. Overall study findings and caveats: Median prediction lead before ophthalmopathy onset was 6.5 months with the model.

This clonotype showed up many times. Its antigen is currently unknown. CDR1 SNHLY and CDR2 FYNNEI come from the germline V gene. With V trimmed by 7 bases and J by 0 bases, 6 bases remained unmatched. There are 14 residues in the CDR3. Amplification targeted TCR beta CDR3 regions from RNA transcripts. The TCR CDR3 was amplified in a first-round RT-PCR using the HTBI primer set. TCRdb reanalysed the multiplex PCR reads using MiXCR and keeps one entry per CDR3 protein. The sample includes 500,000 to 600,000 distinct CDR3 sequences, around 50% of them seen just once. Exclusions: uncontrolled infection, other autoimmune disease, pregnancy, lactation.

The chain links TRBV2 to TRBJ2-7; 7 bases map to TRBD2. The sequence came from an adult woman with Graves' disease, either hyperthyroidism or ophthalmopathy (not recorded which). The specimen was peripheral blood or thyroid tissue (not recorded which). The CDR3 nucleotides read TGTGCCAGCACTAATGAGCGGGGCTCCTACGAGCAGTACTTC. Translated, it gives CASTNERGSYEQYF.